This TCR beta chain was sequenced for a study of yellow fever vaccine responses in identical twins. TCRdb re-analysed the RT-PCR reads in MiXCR, keeping a single row per CDR3 protein. The sample shows 5,700 or so distinct CDR3 sequences, 86% of them seen only once. Concerning this clonotype itself: The antigen remains unidentified.

This CDR3 is built from 17 residues. Looked up from germline, CDR1 is KGHDR and CDR2 is SFDVKD. V was pared by 0 bases and J by 0 bases, with 12 bases between. Notes on the study in general: As reported, the vaccine T cell response of twins seemed partly convergent and partly personalized.

The chain links TRBV24-1 to TRBJ2-3; maybe TRBD2 (6 bases). The TCR sequence derives from a woman younger than 30 who received the yellow fever vaccine. The source was T cells from blood (PBMCs), unsorted or a sorted subset (not recorded which), collected before or after yellow fever vaccination (not recorded which). The CDR3 coding sequence is TGTGCCACCAGTGATTTGCAGGAGCGGGCGAGCACAGATACGCAGTATTTT. It codes for CATSDLQERASTDTQYF.